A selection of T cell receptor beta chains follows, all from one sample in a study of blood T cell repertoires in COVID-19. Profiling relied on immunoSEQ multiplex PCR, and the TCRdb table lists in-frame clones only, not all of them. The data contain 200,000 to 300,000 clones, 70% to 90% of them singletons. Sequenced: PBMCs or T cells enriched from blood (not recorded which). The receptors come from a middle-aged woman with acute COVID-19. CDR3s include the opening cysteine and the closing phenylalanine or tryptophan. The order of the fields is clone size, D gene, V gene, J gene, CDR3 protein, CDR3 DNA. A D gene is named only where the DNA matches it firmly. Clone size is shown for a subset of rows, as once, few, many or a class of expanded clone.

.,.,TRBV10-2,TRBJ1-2,CASRSPFGYTF,TGCGCCAGCAGATCTCCTTTTGGCTACACCTTC
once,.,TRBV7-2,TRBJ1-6,CASSSLDSDSPLHF,TGTGCCAGCAGCTCTCTCGACAGTGATTCACCCCTCCACTTT
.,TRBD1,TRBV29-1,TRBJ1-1,CSVEVGDRGAEAFF,TGCAGCGTTGAAGTGGGGGACAGGGGAGCTGAAGCTTTCTTT
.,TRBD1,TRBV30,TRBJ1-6,CAWSEIQGHNSPLHF,TGTGCCTGGAGCGAGATACAGGGGCATAATTCACCCCTCCACTTT
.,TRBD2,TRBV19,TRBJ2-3,CASSIKEIRLAGDTQYF,TGTGCCAGTAGTATAAAGGAGATACGGCTAGCGGGAGATACGCAGTATTTT
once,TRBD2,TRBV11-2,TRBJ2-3,CASSPGTSGRRTDTQYF,TGTGCCAGCAGCCCAGGGACTAGCGGGAGACGGACAGATACGCAGTATTTT
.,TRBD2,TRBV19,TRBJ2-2,CASSMLAGGTGELFF,TGTGCCAGTAGTATGCTAGCGGGAGGCACCGGGGAGCTGTTTTTT
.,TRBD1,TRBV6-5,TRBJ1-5,CASFYGTGGNQPQHF,TGTGCCAGCTTCTACGGTACAGGGGGCAATCAGCCCCAGCATTTT
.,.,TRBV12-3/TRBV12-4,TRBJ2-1,CASSLGGVGEQFF,TGTGCCAGCAGTTTAGGGGGGGTCGGTGAGCAGTTCTTC
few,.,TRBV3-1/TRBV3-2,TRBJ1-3,CASSPTDSGNTIYF,TGTGCCAGCAGTCCCACCGACAGTGGAAACACCATATATTTT
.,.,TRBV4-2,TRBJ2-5,CASSPLTLAREETQYF,TGTGCCAGCAGCCCTCTTACACTAGCAAGAGAAGAGACCCAGTACTTC
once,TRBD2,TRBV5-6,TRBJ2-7,CASSSFGLAAYEQYF,TGTGCCAGCAGCTCTTTTGGACTAGCGGCCTACGAGCAGTACTTC
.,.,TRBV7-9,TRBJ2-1,CASSSMQLSSYNEQFF,TGTGCCAGCAGCTCAATGCAATTGAGCTCCTACAATGAGCAGTTCTTC
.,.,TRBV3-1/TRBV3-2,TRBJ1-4,CASSPTSGEDEKLFF,TGTGCCAGCAGCCCCACGTCCGGGGAGGATGAAAAACTGTTTTTT
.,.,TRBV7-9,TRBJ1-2,CASSIDSHYGYTF,TGTGCCAGCAGCATAGACAGCCACTATGGCTACACCTTC
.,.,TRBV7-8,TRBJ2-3,CASSLPTSGGTDTQYF,TGTGCCAGCAGCTTACCAACCTCGGGGGGCACAGATACGCAGTATTTT
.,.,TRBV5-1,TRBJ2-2,CASSEQATGELFF,TGCGCCAGCAGCGAACAGGCCACCGGGGAGCTGTTTTTT
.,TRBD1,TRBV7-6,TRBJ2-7,CASSSEGQASYEQYF,TGTGCCAGCAGCTCGGAGGGACAGGCGTCCTACGAGCAGTACTTC
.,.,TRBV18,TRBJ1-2,CASSPPQGERNYGYTF,TGTGCCAGCTCACCACCCCAGGGCGAAAGAAACTATGGCTACACCTTC
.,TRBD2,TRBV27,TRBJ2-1,CASKLGGTNYNEQFF,TGTGCCAGCAAATTGGGAGGGACGAACTACAATGAGCAGTTCTTC
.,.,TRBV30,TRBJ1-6,CAWSLTSGSSPLHF,TGTGCCTGGAGCCTTACCTCCGGGAGCTCACCCCTCCACTTT
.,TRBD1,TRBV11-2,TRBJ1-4,CASSTNRGSLTNEKLFF,TGTGCCAGCAGCACAAACAGGGGGAGTCTAACTAATGAAAAACTGTTTTTT
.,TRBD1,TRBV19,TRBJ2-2,CASNLETGWTGELFF,TGTGCCAGTAACCTAGAGACAGGGTGGACCGGGGAGCTGTTTTTT
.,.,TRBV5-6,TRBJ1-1,CASSIDRFAEAFF,TGTGCCAGCAGCATCGACAGGTTCGCTGAAGCTTTCTTT
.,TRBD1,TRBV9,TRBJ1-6,CASSRGRYYNSPLHF,TGTGCCAGCAGTAGGGGGCGCTACTATAATTCACCCCTCCACTTT
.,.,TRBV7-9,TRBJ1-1,CASSFPSAGGEAFF,TGTGCCAGCAGCTTTCCCTCAGCGGGAGGTGAAGCTTTCTTT
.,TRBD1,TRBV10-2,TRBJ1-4,CASSDWTGNEKLFF,TGCGCCAGCAGTGATTGGACAGGGAATGAAAAACTGTTTTTT
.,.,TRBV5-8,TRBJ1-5,CASSPFWGVSNQPQHF,TGTGCCAGCAGCCCCTTCTGGGGGGTGAGCAATCAGCCCCAGCATTTT
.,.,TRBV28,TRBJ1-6,CASSLGRTSHSPLHF,TGTGCCAGCAGTTTAGGACGGACTTCGCATTCACCCCTCCACTTT
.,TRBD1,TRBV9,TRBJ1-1,CASSSDRDTEAFF,TGTGCCAGCAGCAGTGACAGGGACACTGAAGCTTTCTTT
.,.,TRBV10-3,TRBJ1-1,CAISESRGGNTEAFF,TGTGCCATCAGTGAGTCGAGGGGGGGGAACACTGAAGCTTTCTTT
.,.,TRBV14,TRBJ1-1,CASSSQSYTEAFF,TGTGCCAGCAGCTCCCAGTCGTACACTGAAGCTTTCTTT
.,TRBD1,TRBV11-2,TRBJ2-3,CASSPDRGRTDTQYF,TGTGCCAGCAGCCCCGACAGGGGAAGAACAGATACGCAGTATTTT
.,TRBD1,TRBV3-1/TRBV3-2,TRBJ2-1,CASRQTGTGGGEQFF,TGTGCCAGCAGGCAGACCGGGACAGGGGGAGGTGAGCAGTTCTTC
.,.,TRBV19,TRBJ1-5,CASSPILRVGGGKPQHF,TGTGCCAGTAGTCCTATCCTACGGGTCGGCGGGGGAAAGCCCCAGCATTTT
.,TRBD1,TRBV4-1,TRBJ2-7,CASSQGPNRGRSYEQYF,TGCGCCAGCAGCCAAGGGCCTAACAGGGGCAGATCCTACGAGCAGTACTTC
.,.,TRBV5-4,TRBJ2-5,CASSLGSVETQYF,TGTGCCAGCAGCTTGGGTAGTGTGGAGACCCAGTACTTC
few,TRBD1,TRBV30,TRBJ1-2,CAWTRTGPNYGYTF,TGTGCCTGGACAAGGACAGGGCCTAACTATGGCTACACCTTC
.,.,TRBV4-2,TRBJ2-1,CASSQDLVRRLEIDNEQFF,TGTGCCAGCAGCCAAGATCTCGTTCGCCGACTGGAGATTGATAATGAGCAGTTCTTC
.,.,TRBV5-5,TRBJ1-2,CASSSTTGDGHYGYTF,TGTGCCAGCAGCTCGACAACAGGAGACGGGCATTATGGCTACACCTTC
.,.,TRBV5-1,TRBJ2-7,CASSRGYEQYF,TGCGCCAGCAGCAGGGGTTACGAGCAGTACTTC
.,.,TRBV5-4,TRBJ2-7,CASSILGRNYEQYF,TGTGCCAGCAGTATTCTGGGCCGAAACTACGAGCAGTACTTC
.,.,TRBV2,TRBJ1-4,CASSAGDIEKLFF,TGTGCCAGCAGTGCAGGGGATATCGAAAAACTGTTTTTT
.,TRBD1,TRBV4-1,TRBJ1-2,CASSREEGQFYGYTF,TGCGCCAGCAGCCGAGAAGAGGGACAGTTCTACGGCTACACCTTC
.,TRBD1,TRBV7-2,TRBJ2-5,CASSLVAGGTETQYF,TGTGCCAGCAGCTTAGTCGCAGGGGGCACAGAGACCCAGTACTTC
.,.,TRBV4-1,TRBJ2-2,CASSQPSAATTGELFF,TGCGCCAGCAGCCAACCCTCGGCAGCGACCACCGGGGAGCTGTTTTTT